This entry features one T cell receptor beta chain sequence. Antigen unknown. Germline V gene sequence: CDR1 MNHNS, CDR2 SASEGT. The CDR3 is 14 amino acids. The V and J ends lost 6 bases and 4 bases, in that order; junction bases with no gene match: 5. This record comes from a study of siplizumab effects on memory and regulatory T cells. Findings and caveats of the study: The study found that siplizumab significantly reduced alloreactive sequences traceable to unstimulated CD4+ memory cells. In siplizumab cultures, the suppressive function of proliferating Tregs remained unconfirmed.

The assay was immunoSEQ multiplex PCR, and TCRdb's table has in-frame clones only and misses some. The repertoire holds 85,000 to 130,000 clones, with roughly 94% as singletons. J is TRBJ1-5 and V is TRBV6-1; 8 positions match TRBD1. What was sequenced was Tregs sorted from blood. This TCR came from a human donor in good health. This chain's CDR3 is CASSWDRPNQPQHF. The CDR3 DNA follows: TGTGCCAGCAGCTGGGACAGGCCGAATCAGCCCCAGCATTTT.